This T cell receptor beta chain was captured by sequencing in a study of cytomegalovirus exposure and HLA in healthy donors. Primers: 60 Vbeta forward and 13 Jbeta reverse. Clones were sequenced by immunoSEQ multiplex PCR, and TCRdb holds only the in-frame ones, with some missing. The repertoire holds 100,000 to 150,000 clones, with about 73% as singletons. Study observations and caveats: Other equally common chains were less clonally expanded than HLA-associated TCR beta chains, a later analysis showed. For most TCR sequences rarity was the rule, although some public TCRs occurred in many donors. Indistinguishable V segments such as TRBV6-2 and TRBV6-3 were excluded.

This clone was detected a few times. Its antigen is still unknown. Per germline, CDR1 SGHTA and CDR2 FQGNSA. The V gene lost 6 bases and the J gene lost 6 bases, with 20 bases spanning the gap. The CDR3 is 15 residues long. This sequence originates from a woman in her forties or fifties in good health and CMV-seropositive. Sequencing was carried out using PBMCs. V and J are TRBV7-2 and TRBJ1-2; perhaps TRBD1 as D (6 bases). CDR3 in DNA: TGTGCCAGCAGTATACCGCCGGGACAACTGAATGGCTACACCTTC. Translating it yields CASSIPPGQLNGYTF.